What follows describes a single TCR beta chain. The clone's antigen remains unknown. No quality values exist for individual bases; no much larger clone is one base distant. The sample belongs to a study of cytomegalovirus exposure and HLA in healthy donors (dated by TCRdb to between 2016 and 2019). At the level of the whole study: In an earlier analysis of some 550 of the donors, 250 to 300 Gb of sequence data and about 110 million unique TCR beta sequences from some 170 million T cells were reported. An early release covering approximately 600 HLA-typed donors comprised around 300 gigabases of sequencing data and around 80 million unique TCR sequences. The genetic ancestry cluster associated with self-reported Caucasian donors included about four fifths of the approximately 430 genotyped donors. The aim of the study was to test whether cataloging public T cell receptors could identify signatures of past pathogen exposure. The T cell repertoires of about 700 subjects were profiled by immunosequencing and related to cytomegalovirus serostatus. A separate validation cohort of over 95 different subjects was used in addition to the roughly 640-subject first cohort. The study combined high-throughput TCR immunosequencing, statistical association of individual TCRs with disease status, and machine learning to predict cytomegalovirus infection status. To study patterns of TCR occurrence, a later analysis re-analyzed previously published TCR beta repertoires from 666 donors and added high-resolution HLA genotyping. Rather than drawing on any new phenotypic data, the later analysis identified candidate immune exposures from TCR beta sequences and the way those sequences occurred across donors. In an earlier analysis of about 590 of the donors, high-throughput TCR beta sequencing was used to judge whether each TCR beta V gene segment behaved as functional or pseudogenic. Donor age, sex, ethnicity and CMV serostatus were compiled alongside the repertoire data. Genome-wide SNP genotypes for about 65% of the 666 donors were used in a later genetic analysis, which treated that subset as a discovery cohort. All discovery cohort repertoires had been generated using a single sequencing platform. HLA typing included class I and class II loci at four-digit resolution. The number of donors typed differed by locus, with roughly 629-640 for A, B, C, DRB1 and DQB1, 522 for DQA1, over 600 for DPA1, and under 490 for DPB1. Roughly 5 DR-DQ haplotypes were handled as single units for association and clustering because linkage in the cohort was strong. On average, over 200,000 unique TCR beta nucleotide sequences were sequenced per donor among more than 350 genotyped donors of the cohort, with roughly 18% of those sequences being non-productive.

Trimming takes 3 bases from V and 5 bases from J, and the germline ends sit 16 bases apart. Measured from the cysteine to the phenylalanine, the CDR3 is 15 residues long. This entry keeps only the CDR3 DNA: 45 bases, framed from base 1. From the germline V gene (reference sequence), CDR1 is SEHNR and CDR2 is FQNEAQ. The cohort comprised around 690 healthy bone marrow donors. At the time of sampling, all cohort members were nominally healthy, though unrecorded immune exposures were likely present. The donor was CMV seronegative and belonged to the group of 350 or so seronegative cohort members. Every donor gave a peripheral blood sample, and the peripheral blood mononuclear cells from that sample were used for TCR beta sequencing. The Qiagen DNeasy Blood Extraction Kit was used to extract genomic DNA from the blood cell samples. Library prep was done by the immunoSEQ multiplex PCR assay. The multiplex PCR relied on a mix of 60 forward primers for TCR Vbeta segments and 13 reverse primers for TCR Jbeta segments. A multiplex PCR assay on genomic DNA amplified the CDR3 region of rearranged TCR beta genes. The amplified TCR beta libraries were sequenced on the Illumina HiSeq System as 87-base-pair reads. In the paper's pipeline: A later analysis tallied 80 million to 95 million unique TCR beta chains across the approximately 670 repertoires, and 10 million to 11 million of those chains were shared by two or more donors. Raw reads were error-corrected and collapsed into unique sequences with a nearest-neighbor algorithm that merged closely related sequences to remove PCR and sequencing errors. V, D and J gene segments were assigned by aligning CDR3 sequences to IMGT reference sequences. For a sequence to be retained, a match of at least six nucleotides was required to both a V gene segment and a J gene segment. A rearrangement was called productive if the CDR3 had no stop codons and remained in frame with V and J, and every other rearrangement was called non-productive. Following IMGT convention, CDR3 was defined as the stretch from the second conserved V-encoded cysteine up to the conserved J-encoded phenylalanine. Sequences without an unambiguous match to a single V gene segment were excluded from the earlier analysis of about 630 of the donors. An earlier analysis of a few hundred of the donors called V segments functional above 56.7% productive rearrangements and segregating when the between-donor standard deviation exceeded 5%. To diagnose cytomegalovirus status from the catalog of TCR beta chain sequences, a statistical classification framework was built. V and J gene assignment, in a later analysis, came from comparing TCR nucleotide sequences with IMGT/GENE-DB human TR gene sequences. The TCRdist pipeline was used in a later analysis to assign CDR3 sequences and most-parsimonious VDJ recombination scenarios. In a later analysis, each TCR beta chain was defined by its CDR3 amino acid sequence together with its V-gene family, and reads lacking a unique V-gene family were excluded. A later analysis removed roughly 590 highly shared, low-generation-probability nucleotide sequences to deal with suspected cross-contamination and a sequencing artifact. For each public chain, a later analysis derived a clonal expansion index from normalized ranks of inferred template counts within each repertoire. A later analysis computed generation probabilities with a VDJ recombination model fitted to out-of-frame rearrangements, and checked the results against IGoR. In a later analysis, hypergeometric tests were used to score TCR-TCR, TCR-HLA and TCR-CMV co-occurrence, with a repertoire-size bias correction applied to TCR pairs. A later analysis estimated false discovery rates by permuting HLA or CMV assignments 20 times. In a later analysis, co-occurring TCRs were grouped using DBSCAN, with TCRdist sequence similarity added in when clustering inside HLA-allele-positive subsets. Repertoires with fewer than 30,000 or more than 120,000 public chains, plus five repertoires with anomalous nucleotide sharing, were excluded from co-occurrence clustering. TCRdb stores this immuneACCESS table with in-frame sequences only. Part of the clones is absent; in the studies checked, under half of the shortfall reflects unresolved V genes, and no reason is known for the rest. V, J and clone size reflect that table, while D and trimming were determined from the DNA. The sample table contains fewer than 150,000 clones; only one count was recorded for roughly 80% of them. Over 1% of the sample rests with the top ten.

Here is what the overall study found, with its caveats: Because some donors lacked HLA typing at each locus, the association tests relied only on the typed subset. The study listed around 160 TCR beta chains as associated with cytomegalovirus. A further reported finding was that TCR beta sequences accurately predicted the HLA-A and HLA-B alleles for most subjects in the first cohort. A few of the identified cytomegalovirus-associated TCR beta chains were confirmed in vitro to be specific for cytomegalovirus antigens. Most TCR sequences were seen in very few donors, while some public TCRs were found in many individuals. A later analysis found that HLA-associated TCR beta chains were more clonally expanded and had lower generation probabilities than equally common non-associated chains. The earlier analysis of 587 of the donors excluded roughly 16 rarely observed V segments, including chromosome 9 orphons, because counts were too low. Linkage disequilibrium might explain the correlated functional status among segregating V segments, but an unknown experimental factor could not be ruled out. An earlier analysis of 587 of the donors showed that most TCR beta V segments appeared in productive rearrangements either about 90% or about 30% of the time, which broadly matched IMGT annotations. Several of the top co-occurrence clusters appeared to be linked to parvovirus B19, influenza, CMV and Epstein-Barr virus, according to a later analysis. The authors suggested that the approach could potentially be generalized to other disease states and immunological phenotypes. Sequencing depth was assumed to be roughly uniform across donors in the presence/absence analyses, though that assumption may not hold. The cohort was sequenced for TCR beta chains only, and without alpha or paired-chain data the features that could be detected were limited. An association between a missense DCLRE1C variant and V-gene and J-gene trimming of TCR beta chains was found in a later genetic analysis and replicated in an independent cohort. A later analysis associated roughly 17,000 TCR beta sequences with specific HLA alleles at a false discovery rate of 0.05. The 87-base-pair reads could not distinguish some IMGT-functional V segments, including TRBV6-2 and TRBV6-3, so those segments were excluded. Assigning TCR associations to individual alleles was difficult when HLA alleles, especially DR and DQ, strongly co-occurred. Most CMV-associated TCR beta chains appeared to be HLA-restricted in a later analysis, and the HLA associations seemed to be driven largely by CMV exposure. The only immune exposure information available for the cohort was CMV serostatus. A group of highly shared sequence variants was considered likely to be a technical artifact of the sequencing pipeline. In a later genetic analysis, fewer N-insertions in productive TCRs were reported among donors in an Asian-associated ancestry cluster than the approximately 630-donor mean. In both the original and validation cohorts, the classifier was reported to diagnose cytomegalovirus status with high specificity and sensitivity. In a later analysis, TCR association rates were found to vary across HLA loci, with the most associated TCRs seen for DRB1 alleles and the fewest for HLA-C alleles.

This receptor was taken from a female donor in good health and CMV-seronegative. The sequencing input was PBMCs. The rearrangement combines TRBV7-9 with TRBJ2-5; no D gene call is confident. The DNA reads as follows: TGTGCCAGCAGCTTTGAAGGATCGGGTCGGGAGACCCAGTACTTC. Its protein product is CASSFEGSGRETQYF.